The 24 T cell receptor beta chains given below trace back to one sample, sequenced in a study of CD8+ T cells in alopecia areata. RNA extraction and reverse transcription yielded cDNA as sequencing template. Clones were read by immunoSEQ multiplex PCR, and TCRdb kept only the in-frame ones, dropping some. Of about 12,000 clones listed, approximately 55% were seen once; the top ten hold 20% to 25%. From alopecia areata patients, lesional scalp punch biopsies and peripheral blood were collected. Specimen: skin. These receptors all stem from a human donor with alopecia areata.

This clone was recorded once. The CDR3 DNA sequence: TGTGCCACCAGCAGTGGGCAGGGGTTTAACTATGGCTACACCTTC. Protein product: CATSSGQGFNYGYTF. The V and J genes are TRBV15 and TRBJ1-2; TRBD1 is a possible D gene (6 bases). Looked up from germline, CDR1 is LNHNV and CDR2 is YYDKDF (reference sequence). CDR3 size: 15 residues. Trimming removed 3 bases at V and 1 base at J, with 12 bases between.

J is TRBJ1-2 and V is TRBV7-2; maybe TRBD1 (5 bases). V dropped 2 bases and J dropped 0 bases, with 10 bases sitting between them. CDR3 length equals 15 residues. Germline V gene data show CDR1 as SGHTA and CDR2 as FQGNSA. The CDR3 here is CASSLWQGPNYGYTF. CDR3 in DNA: TGTGCCAGCAGCTTATGGCAGGGCCCTAACTATGGCTACACCTTC.

The chain carries TRBV14 and TRBJ1-1; 11 bases map to TRBD1. Unmatched junction bases numbered 4, after V lost 1 base and J lost 9 bases. CDR3 size: 14 residues. The germline V gene has CDR1 SGHDN and CDR2 FVKESK. The CDR3 loop reads CASSQAGTGGKAFF. The CDR3 DNA reads as TGTGCCAGCAGCCAAGCCGGGACAGGGGGTAAAGCTTTCTTT.

The V call is TRBV12-5, the J call TRBJ2-1; 7 bases line up with TRBD2. In germline, CDR1 is LGHNT, CDR2 FRNRAP. V dropped 2 bases and J dropped 3; count of bases not matched to a gene: 7. This CDR3 is built from 16 residues. Here the CDR3 DNA reads TGTGCTAGTGGTTTGATACATGCTAGCGGCTACAATGAGCAGTTCTTC. Protein: CASGLIHASGYNEQFF.

J is TRBJ2-5 and V is TRBV6-5, with a tentative D call TRBD1 (6 bases). V gave up 9 bases and J gave up 5 bases, with 13 bases separating them. Germline V CDR1 and CDR2: MNHEY, SVGAGI. The CDR3 spans 12 residues. DNA of the CDR3: TGTGCCAGAACACAGGGAAATGAGACCCAGTACTTC. Encoded protein: CARTQGNETQYF.

The chain is built from TRBV28 and TRBJ1-6; D is perhaps TRBD1 (6 bases). Germline V gene sequence: CDR1 MDHEN, CDR2 SYDVKM. This CDR3 has 13 residues. V was clipped by 5 bases and J by 7 bases, with 9 bases between them. CDR3 region: CASSHTGNSPLHF. DNA of the CDR3: TGTGCCAGCAGTCATACAGGGAATTCACCCCTCCACTTT.

The rearrangement joins TRBV28 to TRBJ1-5; D perhaps matches TRBD1 (5 bases). CDR1 is MDHEN and CDR2 is SYDVKM in the germline V gene. The CDR3 length is 14 residues. V lost 6 bases and J 1 base, leaving 10 bases between the germline ends. CDR3 nucleotide sequence: TGTGCCAGCAGCATGAGGGGAAGCAATCAGCCCCAGCATTTT. Protein product: CASSMRGSNQPQHF.

This chain connects TRBV18 to TRBJ2-1, with D hard to call. V lost 3 bases, J lost 12 bases, and 12 bases lay in between. Per the germline V gene, CDR1 is KGHSH and CDR2 is LQKENI. CDR3 length equals 12 residues. The CDR3 coding sequence is TGTGCCAGCTCACCGGTTCCTTTGGCGCAGTTCTTC. Translation gives CASSPVPLAQFF.

A few counts support this clone. This sample includes further DNA sequences coding for the same CDR3. The chain is built from TRBV7-2 and TRBJ2-7, with 9 bases matching TRBD1. V lost 4 bases, J lost 5 bases, and 6 bases stayed unmatched. The germline gives CDR1 SGHTA, CDR2 FQGNSA. The CDR3 is made up of 14 amino acids. In DNA form, the CDR3 reads TGTGCCAGCAGCTCCGGGACAGGGATAAACGAGCAGTACTTC. Residues: CASSSGTGINEQYF. The whole variable domain, remainder taken from reference TRBV7-2 and TRBJ2-7, is GAGVSQSPSNKVTEKGKDVELRCDPISGHTALYWYRQSLGQGLEFLIYFQGNSAPDKSGLPSDRFSAERTGGSVSTLTIQRTQQEDSAVYLCASSSGTGINEQYFGPGTRLTVT.

The V call is TRBV12-5, the J call TRBJ1-5; no clear D. V shed 7 bases and J shed 0 bases, with 25 bases lying between them. CDR1 is LGHNT and CDR2 is FRNRAP in the germline V gene. The CDR3 covers 19 residues. The CDR3 reads CASELQTPNWPYSNQPQHF. The CDR3 region has the DNA TGTGCTAGTGAACTACAGACACCTAATTGGCCGTATAGCAATCAGCCCCAGCATTTT.

The chain carries TRBV6-5 and TRBJ1-5, with D hard to call. The ends were cut back, 8 bases at V and 4 bases at J, with 6 bases in the middle. Germline CDR1 is MNHEY and CDR2 is SVGAGI. This CDR3 has 11 residues. CDR3 region: CASGGNQPQHF. The CDR3 nucleotides are TGTGCCAGCGGAGGGAATCAGCCCCAGCATTTT.

The DNA of the CDR3 is TGTGCCAGCAGTGAGGAGGACAGGCTCCTCCTGAACACCGGGGAGCTGTTTTTT. This sequence encodes CASSEEDRLLLNTGELFF. V usage is TRBV2 and J usage is TRBJ2-2; 7 nucleotides align to TRBD1. The V gene end was trimmed by 3 bases and the J gene end by 1 base; junction bases not matched to a gene: 11. CDR3 length equals 18 residues. CDR1 SNHLY and CDR2 FYNNEI come from the germline V gene.

The V call is TRBV10-2, the J call TRBJ2-7; the match to TRBD2 covers 11 bases. Trimming at V came to 7 bases and at J to 4 bases, leaving 6 bases not matched to a gene. CDR3 size: 14 residues. Germline V CDR1 and CDR2: WSHSY, SAAADI. The CDR3: CASTPGLAAYEQYF. CDR3 sequence (DNA): TGCGCCAGCACTCCGGGACTAGCGGCATACGAGCAGTACTTC.

The V gene is TRBV9, the J gene TRBJ2-2; no reliable D call. There are 18 residues in the CDR3. CDR1 and CDR2 from the germline V gene are SGDLS and YYNGEE. The V end was cut by 3 bases, the J end by 1 base, with 19 bases between. The CDR3 region has the DNA TGTGCCAGCAGCGGCACTTTAATAGGGTTCTGGAACACCGGGGAGCTGTTTTTT. This gives the protein CASSGTLIGFWNTGELFF.

The chain has TRBV9 and TRBJ2-7, with TRBD2 matching 7 bases. The junction had 23 bases not matched to a gene; V was cut back by 3 bases and J by 2 bases. Germline CDR1 is SGDLS and CDR2 is YYNGEE. This CDR3 is 20 amino acids long. CDR3: CASSAGSAREPRTAPYEQYF. CDR3 DNA sequence: TGTGCCAGCAGCGCCGGTAGCGCGCGGGAGCCCCGAACAGCTCCCTACGAGCAGTACTTC.

This chain uses TRBV28 with TRBJ1-1; a possible D gene is TRBD1 (5 bases). The germline V and J ends were trimmed by 9 bases and 3 bases, with 17 bases remaining between them. This CDR3 is built from 14 residues. Per the germline V gene, CDR1 is MDHEN and CDR2 is SYDVKM. The CDR3 bases are TGTGCCAGTACCTTTCGGGGGGAACACACTGAAGCTTTCTTT. Translating gives CASTFRGEHTEAFF.

This clone was found a few times. This sequence joins TRBV2 and TRBJ2-6, with D uncertain. The germline V and J ends were trimmed by 7 bases and 0 bases, with 7 bases remaining between them. The germline gives CDR1 SNHLY, CDR2 FYNNEI. The CDR3 totals 14 residues. CDR3: CASIASSGANVLTF. The DNA of the CDR3 is TGTGCCAGCATTGCAAGCTCTGGGGCCAACGTCCTGACTTTC.

V is TRBV7-9 and J is TRBJ2-1; 12 bases line up with TRBD2. Trimming removed 5 bases from V and 5 bases from J; junction bases left unmatched: 7. Germline V gene lookup returns CDR1 SEHNR and CDR2 FQNEAQ (reference sequence). The CDR3 runs 16 residues. The CDR3 sequence is CASSATGTSGHNEQFF. The CDR3, as DNA: TGTGCCAGCAGCGCTACCGGGACTAGCGGGCACAATGAGCAGTTCTTC.

The V gene is TRBV28, the J gene TRBJ1-1, with D unresolved. Trimming pared 7 bases from V and 10 bases from J, leaving 13 bases between. The CDR3 has 11 amino acids. CDR1 and CDR2 from the germline V gene are MDHEN and SYDVKM. In DNA, the CDR3 is TGTGCCAGCAACCGAGGGCTTGGAGCTTTCTTT. This encodes CASNRGLGAFF.

V gene TRBV7-1 combines with J gene TRBJ2-4; no firm D call. TRBV7-1 is flagged as an ORF with uncertain function. The CDR3 runs 13 residues. The germline V and J ends were trimmed by 4 bases and 8 bases, with 12 bases remaining between them. CDR3 DNA: TGTGCCAGCAGCTTAGATTTGGAAGACATTCAGTACTTC. Translated, it gives CASSLDLEDIQYF.

V is TRBV4-2 and J is TRBJ1-5; D possibly corresponds to TRBD1 (5 bases). Germline V gene sequence: CDR1 LGHNA, CDR2 YNFKEQ. Trimming removed 3 bases at V and 4 bases at J, with 22 bases between. The CDR3 covers 18 residues. CDR3 amino acids: CASSQDPEVGALNQPQHF. The CDR3 DNA reads TGTGCCAGCAGCCAGGACCCAGAGGTAGGGGCCCTAAATCAGCCCCAGCATTTT.

This clone was recorded a few times. The chain has TRBV7-6 and TRBJ1-1, with 7 bases that match TRBD1. The CDR3 extends over 17 amino acids. The V gene's germline CDR1 is SGHVS and CDR2 FNYEAQ. V trimming: 2 bases; J trimming: 6 bases; junction bases outside the gene matches: 15. The DNA of the CDR3 is TGTGCCAGCAGCTTACTTTTTCACGGGACAGTTCGCCCTGAAGCTTTCTTT. As protein: CASSLLFHGTVRPEAFF.

This sequence joins TRBV4-1 and TRBJ2-7; D remains unclear. V lost 0 bases and J 2 bases, leaving 8 bases between the germline ends. The CDR3 has 14 residues. Germline V lookup: CDR1 MGHRA, CDR2 YSYEKL. CDR3 DNA: TGCGCCAGCAGCCAAGAAGGGAACCCCTACGAGCAGTACTTC. This sequence encodes CASSQEGNPYEQYF.

By sample fraction, this clone is medium-sized. The chain joins TRBV19 to TRBJ2-1, with 12 bases aligning to TRBD2. The ends lost 8 bases at V and 8 bases at J; junction bases unmatched: 10. CDR3 length equals 15 residues. Per the germline V gene, CDR1 is LNHDA and CDR2 is SQIVND (reference sequence). In nucleotides, the CDR3 is TGTGCCAGTCAGAAGACTAGCGGGAGTTTGGATGAGCAGTTCTTC. The encoded protein is CASQKTSGSLDEQFF.